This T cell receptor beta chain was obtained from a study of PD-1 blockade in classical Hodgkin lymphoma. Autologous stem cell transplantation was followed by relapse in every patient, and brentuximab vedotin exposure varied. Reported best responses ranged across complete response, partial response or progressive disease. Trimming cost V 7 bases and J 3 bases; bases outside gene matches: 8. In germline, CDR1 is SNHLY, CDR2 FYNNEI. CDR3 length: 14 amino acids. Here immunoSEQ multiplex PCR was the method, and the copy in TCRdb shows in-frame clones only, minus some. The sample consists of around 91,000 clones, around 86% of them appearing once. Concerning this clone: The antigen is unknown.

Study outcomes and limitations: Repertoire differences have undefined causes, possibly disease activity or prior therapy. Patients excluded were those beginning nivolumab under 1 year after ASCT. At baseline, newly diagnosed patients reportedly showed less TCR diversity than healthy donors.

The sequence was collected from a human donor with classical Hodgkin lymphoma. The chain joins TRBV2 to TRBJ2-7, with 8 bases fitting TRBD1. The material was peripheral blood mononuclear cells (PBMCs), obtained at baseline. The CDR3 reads CASMFTTGVYEQYF. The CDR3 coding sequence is TGTGCCAGCATGTTTACGACAGGGGTCTACGAGCAGTACTTC.